This TCR beta chain was sequenced in a study of response to subunit inactivated influenza vaccine listed by TCRdb under 2018. Background for the entire study: Deep quantitative profiling of the T cell receptor repertoire was used in the study to follow responses to a trivalent subunit inactivated influenza vaccine. Study-wide findings and limitations: The authors suggested that each seasonal influenza vaccination may recruit only a limited number of new T cells.

The protocol used for the library was RT-PCR. Instrument on record: Illumina HiSeq 2500. In-frame beta chains were kept once TCRdb had trimmed the public reads at Q25 with fastp and called clones with MiXCR. Identical CDR3 proteins give one entry, which carries the most common genes and DNA. Counted in this sample were approximately 290,000 distinct CDR3 sequences; 22% of them appeared once. The ten largest make up about a tenth of the sample. This clonotype showed up many times. Its cognate antigen has yet to be identified. Base qualities are not at hand, and no much larger clone is one base apart. The TCR comes from a man between 50 and 75 years old who received an inactivated influenza vaccine. Donor details come from another sample of the same person, matched by shared clones. Sequencing used PBMCs from blood, obtained less than 22 months after vaccination.

The CDR3 protein is CASSQLEMGDNSPLHF. The sequence in DNA is TGCGCCAGCAGCCAATTAGAGATGGGGGATAATTCACCCCTCCACTTT. The receptor chain draws on TRBV4-1 and TRBJ1-6; 5 matching bases give a weak D call of TRBD1. Measured from the cysteine to the phenylalanine, the CDR3 is 16 residues long. Of all the DNA, just the CDR3 is kept, 48 bases in frame from base 1. A distance of 13 bases separates the germline ends of V and J, which lose 2 bases and 5 bases respectively. From the germline V gene, CDR1 is MGHRA and CDR2 is YSYEKL.